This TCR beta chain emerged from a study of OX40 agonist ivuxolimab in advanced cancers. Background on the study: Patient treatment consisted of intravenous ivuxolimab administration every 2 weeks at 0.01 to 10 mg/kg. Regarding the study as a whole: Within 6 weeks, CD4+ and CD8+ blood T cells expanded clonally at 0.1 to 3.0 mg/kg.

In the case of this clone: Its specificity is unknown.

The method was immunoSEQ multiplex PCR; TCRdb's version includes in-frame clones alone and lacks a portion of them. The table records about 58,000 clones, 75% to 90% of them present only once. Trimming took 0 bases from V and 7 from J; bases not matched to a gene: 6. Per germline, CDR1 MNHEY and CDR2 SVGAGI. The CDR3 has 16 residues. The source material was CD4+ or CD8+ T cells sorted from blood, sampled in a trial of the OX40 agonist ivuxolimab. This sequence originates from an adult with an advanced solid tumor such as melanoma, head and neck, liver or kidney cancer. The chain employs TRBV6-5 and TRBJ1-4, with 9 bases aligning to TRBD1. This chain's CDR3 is CASSYSGDRVPEKLFF. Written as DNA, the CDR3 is TGTGCCAGCAGTTACTCCGGGGACAGGGTGCCTGAAAAACTGTTTTTT.